These 27 T cell receptor beta chains originate from one sample sequenced in a study of T cells after yellow fever vaccination. TCRdb independently ran MiXCR on the 5' RACE reads; one entry per CDR3 protein. Among some 300,000 distinct CDR3 sequences listed, 8.5% to 10% were seen once. The material sequenced was CD4+ T cells sorted from PBMCs, taken 5 days after the yellow fever booster vaccination. These receptors were taken from a man aged 18 to 35 who received the YFV17D yellow fever vaccine.

The rearrangement uses TRBV25-1 and TRBJ2-1, with D possibly being TRBD2 (6 bases). The V gene lost 6 bases and the J gene lost 3 bases, with 12 bases spanning the gap. Per germline, CDR1 MGHDK and CDR2 SYGVNS. This CDR3 has 14 amino acids. The CDR3: CASRRRAGYNEQFF. The CDR3 DNA reads TGTGCCAGCAGGCGTCGAGCGGGCTACAATGAGCAGTTCTTC.

The chain joins TRBV5-6 to TRBJ2-3; 7 bases are a match to TRBD1. Trimming took 1 base from V and 1 from J; bases not matched to a gene: 6. The CDR3 covers 16 residues. From germline, CDR1 is SGHDT and CDR2 YYEEEE. CDR3 protein: CASSLYTGAGTDTQYF. In DNA, the CDR3 is TGTGCCAGCAGCTTGTATACAGGGGCGGGCACAGATACGCAGTATTTT.

The rearrangement uses TRBV20-1 and TRBJ2-7; 7 bases align to TRBD1. The CDR3 runs to 12 residues. After removal of 6 bases from V and 3 bases from J, the junction contained 5 bases not matched to a gene. Germline V gene data show CDR1 as DFQATT and CDR2 as SNEGSKA (reference sequence). CDR3 in amino acids: CSAERTGYEQYV. The CDR3 DNA sequence: TGCAGTGCCGAGCGGACAGGCTACGAGCAGTACGTC.

This clonotype was seen ten or more times. The chain joins TRBV20-1 to TRBJ2-7, with TRBD1 matching 7 bases. This CDR3 region has 13 residues. V gave up 3 bases and J gave up 7 bases; unmatched junction bases: 9. Germline lookup yields CDR1 DFQATT and CDR2 SNEGSKA (reference sequence). The CDR3 DNA sequence: TGCAGTGCTAGGGAACCGGGACAGCGGGAGCAGTACTTC. Its protein is CSAREPGQREQYF.

The J gene is TRBJ1-1, the V gene TRBV14; D not certain. Germline lookup yields CDR1 SGHDN and CDR2 FVKESK. This CDR3 has 12 residues. V was cut by 6 bases and J by 0 bases, with 5 bases left in between. The CDR3 loop is CASSFMNTEAFF. CDR3 bases: TGTGCCAGCAGTTTTATGAACACTGAAGCTTTCTTT.

This clonotype was observed at least ten times. This sequence joins TRBV11-2 and TRBJ2-5; 13 nucleotides agree with TRBD2. Losses at the gene ends were 3 bases for V and 5 bases for J; bases not matched to a gene: 3. CDR1 and CDR2 from the germline V gene are SGHAT and FQNNGV. The CDR3 consists of 15 residues. The CDR3: CASSLGTSGAETQYF. In nucleotides, the CDR3 is TGTGCCAGCAGCTTGGGGACTAGCGGGGCTGAGACCCAGTACTTC.

This clonotype has just a few counts. The chain carries TRBV12-3 or TRBV12-4 and TRBJ1-6, with no clear D. Trimming removed 8 bases from V and 2 bases from J, with 13 bases in between. The CDR3 is 15 residues long. The CDR3 nucleotides read TGTGCCAGCGCGCCTGGGAGAGCCTATAATTCACCCCTCCACTTT. Its protein product is CASAPGRAYNSPLHF.

The chain uses TRBV18 and TRBJ2-1, with D perhaps TRBD1 or TRBD2 (6 bases each). The CDR3 has 18 residues. Trimming took off 3 bases at V and 7 bases at J, with 25 bases between the two ends. Germline lookup yields CDR1 KGHSH and CDR2 LQKENI. CDR3 in DNA: TGTGCCAGCTCACCTCAACCGGCCGGGGCGGGGACAAAGAATGAGCAGTTCTTC. Protein: CASSPQPAGAGTKNEQFF.

This chain links TRBV20-1 with TRBJ1-6, with a tentative D call TRBD1 (5 bases). Germline CDR1 and CDR2: DFQATT and SNEGSKA (reference sequence). The CDR3 loop spans 15 amino acids. Trimming pared 1 base from V and 9 bases from J, leaving 16 bases between. The CDR3 loop is CSARGVGGLGSPLHF. CDR3 nucleotides: TGCAGTGCTAGAGGGGTGGGGGGTTTAGGTTCACCCCTCCACTTT.

This clonotype was counted between two and nine times. This chain uses TRBV20-1 with TRBJ1-2; a possible D gene is TRBD1 (5 bases). The ends were cut back, 5 bases at V and 5 bases at J, with 12 bases in the middle. The V gene's germline CDR1 is DFQATT and CDR2 SNEGSKA (reference sequence). The CDR3 is 12 residues long. CDR3 amino acids: CSAYTGDYGYTF. The CDR3 DNA sequence: TGCAGTGCTTACACAGGAGATTATGGCTACACCTTC.

In its sample, this clonotype was seen a few times. This rearrangement joins TRBV29-1 to TRBJ2-3; D unclear. Trimming pared 6 bases from V and 3 bases from J, leaving 10 bases between. There are 12 residues in the CDR3. Germline V lookup: CDR1 SQVTM, CDR2 ANQGSEA. The CDR3 DNA reads TGCAGCGTGGACGAAGTGACAGATACGCAGTATTTT. Its protein is CSVDEVTDTQYF.

The rearrangement joins TRBV20-1 to TRBJ2-7; 9 nucleotides align to TRBD2. Germline V CDR1 and CDR2: DFQATT, SNEGSKA (reference sequence). With 4 bases clipped from V and 3 bases from J, the junction kept 4 bases outside the gene matches. This CDR3 is built from 13 residues. The CDR3 region is CSATSGVSYEQYV. In DNA form, the CDR3 reads TGCAGTGCTACTAGCGGGGTTAGCTACGAGCAGTACGTC.

The chain links TRBV7-8 to TRBJ1-5; no definite D call. V was trimmed by 2 bases and J by 2 bases, leaving 13 bases between them. The CDR3 runs to 16 residues. Germline V gene sequence: CDR1 SGHVS, CDR2 FQNEAQ. CDR3: CASSLRVRSGNQPQHF. The DNA of the CDR3 is TGTGCCAGCAGCTTAAGGGTGCGCTCGGGCAATCAGCCCCAGCATTTT. Filled out from reference TRBV7-8 and TRBJ1-5, the complete variable domain reads GAGVSQSPRYKVAKRGQDVALRCDPISGHVSLFWYQQALGQGPEFLTYFQNEAQLDKSGLPSDRFFAERPEGSVSTLKIQRTQQEDSAVYLCASSLRVRSGNQPQHFGDGTRLSIL.

This clonotype was found many times. Germline is not matched at one junction end, which may reflect a read error. J is TRBJ1-1 and V is TRBV7-7; D is uncertain. Germline values: CDR1 SSHAT, CDR2 FNYEAQ (reference sequence). The CDR3 has 13 residues. In DNA form, the CDR3 reads TGTGCTAGCAGCCTAACACATGGCGCTGAAGCTTTCTTT. Its protein is CASSLTHGAEAFF. Using reference TRBV7-7 and TRBJ1-1 for the parts outside the CDR3, the full variable domain is GAGVSQSPRYKVTKRGQDVTLRCDPISSHATLYWYQQALGQGPEFLTYFNYEAQPDKSGLPSDRFSAERPEGSISTLTIQRTEQRDSAMYRCASSLTHGAEAFFGQGTRLTVV.

The rearrangement links TRBV5-1 to TRBJ1-2; unclear D gene. Trimming pared 1 base from V and 4 bases from J, leaving 14 bases between. Germline lookup yields CDR1 SGHRS and CDR2 YFSETQ. The length of the CDR3 is 15 residues. The CDR3 nucleotides read TGCGCCAGCAGCTTGCCGGGTGTATCGCCCTATGGCTACACCTTC. Protein: CASSLPGVSPYGYTF.

This clonotype was seen a few times. The chain carries TRBV6-6 and TRBJ2-1, with D possibly matching TRBD2 (7 bases). The CDR3 spans 16 residues. Germline CDR1 is MNHNY and CDR2 is SVGAGI (reference sequence). Trimming removed 8 bases from V and 3 bases from J, with 20 bases in between. CDR3 sequence: CASSSRGADIYNEQFF. The CDR3, as DNA: TGTGCCAGCTCCTCACGGGGGGCGGACATCTACAATGAGCAGTTCTTC.

A few counts support this clonotype. The V gene is TRBV5-5, the J gene TRBJ2-6; a possible D gene is TRBD2 (7 bases). This CDR3 comprises 19 residues. The V end lost 5 bases, the J end lost 0 bases, and 21 bases lay between the germline ends. CDR1 is SGHKS, CDR2 YYEKEE, per germline (reference sequence). The CDR3 sequence is CASSIIPGGPGSGANVLTF. The CDR3 region has the DNA TGTGCCAGCAGTATCATTCCGGGGGGCCCAGGCTCTGGGGCCAACGTCCTGACTTTC. Complete variable domain (other parts from reference TRBV5-5 and TRBJ2-6): DAGVTQSPTHLIKTRGQQVTLRCSPISGHKSVSWYQQVLGQGPQFIFQYYEKEERGRGNFPDRFSARQFPNYSSELNVNALLLGDSALYLCASSIIPGGPGSGANVLTFGAGSRLTVL.

This clonotype was observed at least ten times. The chain combines TRBV5-1 with TRBJ1-1, with a tentative D call TRBD1 (6 bases). V was trimmed by 0 bases and J by 1 base, leaving 10 bases between them. There are 15 residues in the CDR3. Germline V gene lookup returns CDR1 SGHRS and CDR2 YFSETQ. This chain's CDR3 is CASSLVPGANTEAFF. Written as DNA, the CDR3 is TGCGCCAGCAGCTTGGTCCCGGGGGCGAACACTGAAGCTTTCTTT.

This clonotype has just a few counts. The chain combines TRBV11-3 with TRBJ2-3, with TRBD2 matching over 8 bases. The germline V gene has CDR1 SGHNT and CDR2 YENEEA. CDR3 length: 16 amino acids. With 4 bases clipped from V and 0 bases from J, the junction kept 6 bases outside the gene matches. The CDR3: CASSSGGVSSTDTQYF. The CDR3 region has the DNA TGTGCCAGCAGCTCCGGGGGGGTTTCTAGCACAGATACGCAGTATTTT.

The gene calls are TRBV12-3 or TRBV12-4 and TRBJ1-5, with D tentatively TRBD1 (5 bases). The CDR3 has 13 residues. The ends were cut back, 4 bases at V and 8 bases at J, with 12 bases in the middle. The CDR3 is CASSWGLGEPQHF. As DNA, the CDR3 is TGTGCCAGCAGTTGGGGCCTTGGGGAGCCCCAGCATTTT.

This clonotype was found a few times. The V and J genes are TRBV4-3 and TRBJ2-1; no definite D call. Trimming left V 0 bases short and J 3 bases short, with 9 bases between. The germline CDR1 and CDR2 sequences are LGHNA and YSLEER. This CDR3 contains 15 residues. DNA of the CDR3: TGCGCCAGCAGCCAAGATTTGTCCTACTACAATGAGCAGTTCTTC. Translating it yields CASSQDLSYYNEQFF.

This clonotype was seen at least ten times. The V call is TRBV15, the J call TRBJ2-3; D not certain. Trimming removed 8 bases at V and 3 bases at J, with 6 bases between. The CDR3 consists of 11 residues. The germline CDR1 and CDR2 sequences are LNHNV and YYDKDF (reference sequence). The CDR3, as DNA: TGTGCCACCCGTCGGACAGATACGCAGTATTTT. Translated, it gives CATRRTDTQYF.

This sequence joins TRBV5-1 and TRBJ2-5, with D maybe TRBD2 (6 bases). V shed 4 bases and J shed 3 bases, with 13 bases lying between them. Germline V gene sequence: CDR1 SGHRS, CDR2 YFSETQ. CDR3 length equals 14 residues. The CDR3 loop reads CASSKGPGEETQYF. The DNA of the CDR3 is TGCGCCAGCAGCAAAGGGCCGGGGGAAGAGACCCAGTACTTC.

This clonotype was seen more than once but under ten times. V usage is TRBV12-3 or TRBV12-4 and J usage is TRBJ1-2, with D unresolved. This CDR3 comprises 14 residues. V lost 3 bases to trimming and J lost 6 bases, with 14 bases between them. The CDR3 DNA sequence: TGTGCCAGCAGTTTGGCCTCGTTAGCTCATGGCTACACCTTC. It encodes CASSLASLAHGYTF.

The rearrangement links TRBV20-1 to TRBJ1-2; D not certain. Trimming pared 2 bases from V and 3 bases from J, leaving 7 bases between. CDR3 size: 12 residues. Germline CDR1 reads DFQATT; CDR2 reads SNEGSKA (reference sequence). CDR3 sequence: CSARNTDYGYTF. The CDR3 DNA follows: TGCAGTGCTAGAAACACGGACTATGGCTACACCTTC.

This clonotype was observed a handful of times. The V gene is TRBV2, the J gene TRBJ2-5; the match to TRBD2 covers 7 bases. The CDR3 sequence is 16 residues long. Germline CDR1 SNHLY, CDR2 FYNNEI. V shed 5 bases, J shed 1 base, and the junction held 10 bases outside the gene matches. This CDR3 reads CASSYRRLASQETQYF. CDR3 DNA: TGTGCCAGCAGTTACCGCCGACTAGCTAGCCAAGAGACCCAGTACTTC.

The chain links TRBV4-1 to TRBJ2-3; D could derive from TRBD1 or TRBD2 (5 bases each). The CDR3 runs 14 residues. Germline V lookup: CDR1 MGHRA, CDR2 YSYEKL. V was shortened by 1 base and J by 5 bases, with 10 bases between the two germline ends. The CDR3 DNA sequence: TGCGCCAGCAGCCAAGTCGGGGCTAAAGATACGCAGTATTTT. As protein: CASSQVGAKDTQYF.